This T cell receptor (beta chain) was identified during a study of preoperative IRX-2 immunotherapy in early breast cancer. The repertoire was sequenced with immunoSEQ multiplex PCR; TCRdb's copy has only in-frame clones and lacks some. The sample shows 20,000 to 30,000 clones, over 75% of them seen only once. Indicated treatment: preoperative locoregional IRX-2 cytokine immunotherapy. Preoperative locoregional IRX-2 cytokine immunotherapy was tested in the phase Ib source study. The CDR3 contains 13 residues. The germline CDR1 and CDR2 sequences are MGHDK and SYGVNS. Trimming cost V 6 bases and J 4 bases, with 12 bases left between them.

This chain links TRBV25-1 with TRBJ1-1, with a tentative D call TRBD1 (6 bases). Source: tumor tissue, taken after IRX-2 immunotherapy. The clonotype comes from a human donor with breast cancer. The CDR3 sequence: CASSAEGGTEAFF. The CDR3 DNA sequence: TGTGCCAGCAGCGCCGAGGGGGGCACTGAAGCTTTCTTT.